This T cell receptor beta chain comes out of a study of T cell responses to AZD1222 COVID-19 vaccine. Germline CDR1 is SGHNT and CDR2 is YENEEA. Trimming removed 5 bases at V and 0 bases at J, with 13 bases between. The CDR3 sequence is 15 residues long. Produced via immunoSEQ multiplex PCR; TCRdb's table is partial and in-frame only. The repertoire holds 130,000 to 150,000 clones, with over 75% as singletons. Source: peripheral blood, taken on day 0 of AZD1222 vaccination. The J gene is TRBJ2-5, the V gene TRBV11-3; D gene unclear. The sequence was obtained from an adult in good health. CDR3 protein: CASSVGSVYQETQYF. The CDR3 DNA reads as TGTGCCAGCAGCGTCGGCAGCGTCTACCAAGAGACCCAGTACTTC.